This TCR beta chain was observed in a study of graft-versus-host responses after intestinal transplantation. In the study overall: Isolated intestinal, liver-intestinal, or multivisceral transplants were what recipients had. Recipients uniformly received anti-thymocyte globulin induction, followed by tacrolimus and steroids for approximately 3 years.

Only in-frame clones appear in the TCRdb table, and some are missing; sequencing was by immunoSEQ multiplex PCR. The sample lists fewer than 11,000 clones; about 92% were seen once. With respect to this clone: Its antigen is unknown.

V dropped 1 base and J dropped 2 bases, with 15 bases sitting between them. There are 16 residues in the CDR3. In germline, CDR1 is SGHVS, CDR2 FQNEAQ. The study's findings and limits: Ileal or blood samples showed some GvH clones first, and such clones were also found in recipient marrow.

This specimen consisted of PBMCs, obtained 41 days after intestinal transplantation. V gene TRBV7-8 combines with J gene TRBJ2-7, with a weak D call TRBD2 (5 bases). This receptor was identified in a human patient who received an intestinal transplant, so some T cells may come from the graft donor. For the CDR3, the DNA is TGTGCCAGCAGCTTAGTGCTTCGTGACGGGACCTACGAGCAGTACTTC. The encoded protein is CASSLVLRDGTYEQYF.